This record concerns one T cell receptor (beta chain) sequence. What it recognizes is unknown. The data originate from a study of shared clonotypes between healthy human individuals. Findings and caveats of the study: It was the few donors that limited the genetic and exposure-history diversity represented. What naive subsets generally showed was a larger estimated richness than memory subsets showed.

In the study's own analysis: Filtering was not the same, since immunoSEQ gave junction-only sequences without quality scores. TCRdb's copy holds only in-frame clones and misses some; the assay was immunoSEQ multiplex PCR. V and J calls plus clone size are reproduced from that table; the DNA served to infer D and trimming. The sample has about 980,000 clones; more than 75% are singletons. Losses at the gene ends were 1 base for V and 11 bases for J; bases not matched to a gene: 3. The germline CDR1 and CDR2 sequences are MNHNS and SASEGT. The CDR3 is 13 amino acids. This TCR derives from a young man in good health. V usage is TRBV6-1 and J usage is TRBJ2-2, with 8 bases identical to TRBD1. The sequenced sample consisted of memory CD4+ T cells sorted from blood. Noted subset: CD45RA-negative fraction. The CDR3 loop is CASSEVRGPELFF. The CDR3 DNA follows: TGTGCCAGCAGTGAAGTCAGGGGGCCAGAGCTGTTTTTT.